These T cell receptor beta chains were read from a single sample in a study of cytomegalovirus exposure and HLA in healthy donors. Assay used: immunoSEQ multiplex PCR; TCRdb lists only in-frame clones, some missing. The sample has about 150,000 clones; around 60% are singletons. The sequenced sample was PBMCs. Receptors originate from a woman aged 60-75 years in good health and CMV-seropositive. Each CDR3 is given with its conserved first and last residue. A D gene is named only where the DNA matches it firmly. Rows give clone size only sometimes, using once, few, many, or a class for an expanded clone.

V	J	size	D	CDR3	DNA
TRBV30	TRBJ1-2	.	.	CAQWLGYGYTF	TGTGCCCAGTGGCTCGGGTATGGCTACACCTTC
TRBV13	TRBJ1-2	.	TRBD1	CASSINRGHSYGYTF	TGTGCCAGCAGCATAAACAGGGGGCATAGCTATGGCTACACCTTC
TRBV4-2	TRBJ2-2	once	TRBD2	CASSLGSGSGTGELFF	TGTGCCAGCAGCCTGGGCAGCGGGAGCGGGACCGGGGAGCTGTTTTTT
TRBV6-5	TRBJ2-5	.	.	CASSSYRSQETQYF	TGTGCCAGCAGTTCATACAGGTCCCAAGAGACCCAGTACTTC
TRBV18	TRBJ2-5	.	.	CASSSYQETQYF	TGTGCCAGCTCATCGTACCAAGAGACCCAGTACTTC
TRBV7-8	TRBJ2-2	.	.	CASSWATGELFF	TGTGCCAGCAGTTGGGCCACCGGGGAGCTGTTTTTT
TRBV28	TRBJ2-1	.	TRBD2	CASRPASGIIVLQFF	TGTGCCAGCAGGCCTGCTAGCGGGATAATAGTTTTGCAGTTCTTC
TRBV5-1	TRBJ2-7	few	TRBD2	CASSLGLASSYEQYF	TGCGCCAGCAGCTTAGGACTAGCGAGCTCCTACGAGCAGTACTTC
TRBV28	TRBJ2-5	.	TRBD1	CASRETGGETQYF	TGTGCCAGCAGAGAAACAGGGGGCGAGACCCAGTACTTC
TRBV25-1	TRBJ1-1	.	.	CASSDQRTFNTEAFF	TGTGCCAGCAGTGACCAGAGGACTTTTAACACTGAAGCTTTCTTT
TRBV4-3	TRBJ2-1	.	TRBD2	CASSQGGGLALYNEQFF	TGCGCCAGCAGCCAAGGGGGGGGATTAGCGCTATACAATGAGCAGTTCTTC
TRBV7-2	TRBJ2-4	.	.	CASSFYTGNGVNIQYF	TGTGCCAGCAGCTTCTATACAGGGAATGGAGTAAACATTCAGTACTTC